Below, 31 T cell receptor beta chains from the same sample are listed, as sequenced in a study of T cells in Graves' hyperthyroidism and ophthalmopathy. Amplified regions were TCR beta CDR3 sequences from RNA transcripts. First-round RT-PCR targeting the TCR CDR3 was performed with the HTBI primer set. One entry per CDR3 protein, called by TCRdb with MiXCR from the multiplex PCR reads. This table holds 450,000 to 700,000 distinct CDR3 sequences, 46% found once. The specimen was peripheral blood or thyroid tissue (not recorded which). Receptors originate from an adult woman with Graves' disease, either hyperthyroidism or ophthalmopathy (not recorded which).

CDR3 DNA: TGTGCCAGCAGCCGAACAGGGGGAGCCTACGAGCAGTACTTC. Its translation: CASSRTGGAYEQYF. This sequence joins TRBV7-8 and TRBJ2-7; 8 bases match TRBD1. Germline trimming cut 5 bases from V and 2 bases from J; bases unmatched to any gene: 5. CDR1 and CDR2 (germline): SGHVS, FQNEAQ. The CDR3 has 14 residues. Complete variable domain (other parts from reference TRBV7-8 and TRBJ2-7): GAGVSQSPRYKVAKRGQDVALRCDPISGHVSLFWYQQALGQGPEFLTYFQNEAQLDKSGLPSDRFFAERPEGSVSTLKIQRTQQEDSAVYLCASSRTGGAYEQYFGPGTRLTVT.

This clonotype was counted only a few times. V usage is TRBV24-1 and J usage is TRBJ2-6; D is unclear. The germline V gene encodes CDR1 KGHDR and CDR2 SFDVKD. The V end lost 9 bases, the J end lost 2 bases, and 7 bases lay between the germline ends. The CDR3 loop spans 13 amino acids. Written as DNA, the CDR3 is TGTGCCACCTCTGACGCTGGGGCCAACGTCCTGACTTTC. Amino acids: CATSDAGANVLTF.

The rearrangement uses TRBV15 and TRBJ2-7; TRBD1 matches at 7 bases. Trimming at V came to 4 bases and at J to 3 bases, leaving 3 bases not matched to a gene. Looked up from germline, CDR1 is LNHNV and CDR2 is YYDKDF (reference sequence). The CDR3 totals 13 residues. Written as DNA, the CDR3 is TGTGCCACCAGCATCCGACAGGGCTACGAGCAGTACTTC. The encoded protein is CATSIRQGYEQYF.

This clonotype was seen repeatedly, ten times or more. The V gene is TRBV11-2, the J gene TRBJ2-7; no reliable D call. Germline assignment: CDR1 SGHAT and CDR2 FQNNGV. The length of the CDR3 is 13 residues. Deletions cut 0 bases from V and 3 bases from J, with 6 bases between. CDR3 bases: TGTGCCAGCAGCTTAGAACTCGTCTACGAGCAGTACTTC. Amino acids: CASSLELVYEQYF.

Ten or more counts support this clonotype. The rearrangement links TRBV4-2 to TRBJ2-7, with 7 bases matching TRBD2. The J segment lost 3 bases and the V segment lost 0 bases, leaving 11 bases of the junction unmatched. From germline, CDR1 is LGHNA and CDR2 YNFKEQ. The CDR3 sequence is 17 residues long. CDR3 amino acids: CASSQDTVSGANYEQYF. CDR3 DNA sequence: TGTGCCAGCAGCCAAGATACGGTCAGCGGGGCAAACTACGAGCAGTACTTC.

The table lists this clonotype with a few counts. The V call is TRBV2, the J call TRBJ2-3; D is perhaps TRBD1 (5 bases). The length of the CDR3 is 13 residues. Trimming pared 7 bases from V and 3 bases from J, leaving 11 bases between. Germline CDR1 SNHLY, CDR2 FYNNEI. This chain's CDR3 is CASMPGRTDTQYF. The CDR3 nucleotides are TGTGCCAGCATGCCAGGGCGAACAGATACGCAGTATTTT. Filled out from reference TRBV2 and TRBJ2-3, the complete variable domain reads EPEVTQTPSHQVTQMGQEVILRCVPISNHLYFYWYRQILGQKVEFLVSFYNNEISEKSEIFDDQFSVERPDGSNFTLKIRSTKLEDSAMYFCASMPGRTDTQYFGPGTRLTVL.

The genes are TRBV10-3 and TRBJ1-6, with 8 bases that match TRBD1. CDR3 length: 15 amino acids. CDR1 and CDR2 (germline): ENHRY, SYGVKD. V dropped 6 bases and J dropped 5; count of bases not matched to a gene: 6. DNA of the CDR3: TGTGCCATCAGGTCAGGGGGCGGTAATAATTCACCCCTCCACTTT. This gives the protein CAIRSGGGNNSPLHF.

This clonotype was observed many times. The V gene is TRBV5-1, the J gene TRBJ2-7; tentative D call: TRBD1 (6 bases). The CDR3 runs 11 residues. The germline CDR1 and CDR2 sequences are SGHRS and YFSETQ. V was shortened by 3 bases and J by 5 bases, with 6 bases between the two germline ends. CDR3 in amino acids: CASSSGDEQYF. The DNA for the CDR3 is TGCGCCAGCAGCTCAGGGGACGAGCAGTACTTC.

This clonotype was observed a handful of times. The chain joins TRBV20-1 to TRBJ1-2, with D maybe TRBD1 (5 bases). Trimming took 6 bases from V and 4 from J, leaving 18 bases between them. CDR1 is DFQATT, CDR2 SNEGSKA, per germline (reference sequence). The CDR3 contains 14 residues. The CDR3, as DNA: TGCAGTGCAACGCAATCGGGGCAAGGCTATGGCTACACCTTC. This encodes CSATQSGQGYGYTF.

This clonotype occurred a few times. CDR3 in DNA: TGTGCCAGCAACAATCCCGGGACAGCTGCGGAGACCCAGTACTTC. Its protein is CASNNPGTAAETQYF. J is TRBJ2-5 and V is TRBV7-2, with 7 bases matching TRBD1. The germline V gene encodes CDR1 SGHTA and CDR2 FQGNSA. This CDR3 is built from 15 residues. With 7 bases clipped from V and 5 bases from J, the junction kept 13 bases outside the gene matches. The variable domain in full, completed from reference TRBV7-2 and TRBJ2-5, reads GAGVSQSPSNKVTEKGKDVELRCDPISGHTALYWYRQSLGQGLEFLIYFQGNSAPDKSGLPSDRFSAERTGGSVSTLTIQRTQQEDSAVYLCASNNPGTAAETQYFGPGTRLLVL.

Notes on this clonotype: A much more abundant neighbour one base away suggests this may be a read error. The V call is TRBV3-1, the J call TRBJ2-2; the D is unclear. The CDR3 spans 14 residues. The V and J ends lost 4 bases and 8 bases respectively, with 14 bases between them. CDR1 LGHDT and CDR2 YNNKEL come from the germline V gene (reference sequence). CDR3 in amino acids: CASSPSDGSGELFF. The CDR3, as DNA: TGTGCCAGCAGCCCTTCAGACGGTTCTGGGGAGCTGTTTTTT.

This clonotype occurred many times. V and J are TRBV2 and TRBJ1-1; D unresolved. Per germline, CDR1 SNHLY and CDR2 FYNNEI. The CDR3 is 13 residues long. V lost 4 bases and J lost 2, with 8 bases in between. The CDR3 region is CASSGRANTEAFF. CDR3 DNA: TGTGCCAGCAGTGGTAGGGCTAACACTGAAGCTTTCTTT.

In its sample, this clonotype was seen once. The chain combines TRBV5-1 with TRBJ2-7, with a possible D match to TRBD2 (6 bases). V dropped 0 bases and J dropped 2 bases, with 12 bases sitting between them. Germline V CDR1 and CDR2: SGHRS, YFSETQ. The CDR3 is 15 amino acids. This chain's CDR3 is CASSLEPPGAYEQYF. The CDR3 DNA sequence: TGCGCCAGCAGCTTGGAGCCACCGGGGGCCTACGAGCAGTACTTC.

The chain is built from TRBV28 and TRBJ1-5; D not resolved. Deletions cut 5 bases from V and 2 bases from J, with 16 bases between. CDR1 MDHEN and CDR2 SYDVKM come from the germline V gene. The CDR3 loop spans 16 amino acids. The CDR3 sequence: CASSLDFPLGNQPQHF. DNA of the CDR3: TGTGCCAGCAGTCTTGACTTCCCATTGGGCAATCAGCCCCAGCATTTT.

The chain is built from TRBV15 and TRBJ2-7; 7 bases map to TRBD1. V lost 0 bases, J lost 6 bases, and 8 bases stayed unmatched. CDR1 and CDR2 from the germline V gene are LNHNV and YYDKDF (reference sequence). CDR3 length equals 15 residues. CDR3 in amino acids: CATSREDRPAGEQYF. CDR3 in DNA: TGTGCCACCAGCAGAGAGGACAGGCCGGCTGGCGAGCAGTACTTC.

This clonotype appeared a few times. V usage is TRBV28 and J usage is TRBJ1-1; no clear D gene. Germline V lookup: CDR1 MDHEN, CDR2 SYDVKM. The CDR3 spans 15 residues. Trimming removed 6 bases from V and 4 bases from J, with 18 bases in between. CDR3 sequence: CASSRTPERTTEAFF. In DNA, the CDR3 is TGTGCCAGCAGCAGGACCCCCGAAAGGACCACTGAAGCTTTCTTT.

The chain is built from TRBV2 and TRBJ1-2; 7 bases fit TRBD1. The CDR3 totals 13 residues. The V gene's germline CDR1 is SNHLY and CDR2 FYNNEI. Trimming at V came to 4 bases and at J to 4 bases, leaving 3 bases not matched to a gene. The CDR3 region is CASSGQGPYGYTF. The CDR3 bases are TGTGCCAGCAGTGGACAGGGTCCCTATGGCTACACCTTC.

This clonotype was detected only once. The chain couples TRBV5-6 to TRBJ2-7; no reliable D call. V was cut by 4 bases and J by 6 bases, with 8 bases left in between. CDR1 is SGHDT and CDR2 is YYEEEE in the germline V gene. There are 11 residues in the CDR3. CDR3: CASSGGIEQYF. CDR3 nucleotides: TGTGCCAGCAGCGGTGGGATCGAGCAGTACTTC.

The chain carries TRBV7-2 and TRBJ2-2; 9 bases align to TRBD1. The V segment lost 5 bases and the J segment 6 bases; nucleotides outside the gene matches: 10. CDR1 is SGHTA and CDR2 is FQGNSA in the germline V gene. CDR3 length: 16 amino acids. The CDR3 here is CASSTNRGRKPGELFF. In DNA, the CDR3 is TGTGCCAGCAGCACGAACAGGGGGCGCAAGCCCGGGGAGCTGTTTTTT.

This clonotype has at least ten counts. This chain links TRBV12-3 or TRBV12-4 with TRBJ1-5; D unclear. The CDR3 length is 13 residues. Trimming stripped 6 bases from V and 2 bases from J, with 8 bases between. The CDR3 DNA sequence: TGTGCCAGCAGCCTCGGGCGCAATCAGCCCCAGCATTTT. Protein: CASSLGRNQPQHF.

The CDR3 here is CASTPGTGVKPLHF. In nucleotides, the CDR3 is TGTGCCAGCACCCCAGGGACAGGGGTAAAGCCCCTCCACTTT. The chain links TRBV2 to TRBJ1-6, with 10 bases matching TRBD1. With 7 bases clipped from V and 13 bases from J, the junction kept 10 bases outside the gene matches. The CDR3 runs to 14 residues. The V gene's germline CDR1 is SNHLY and CDR2 FYNNEI.

The V call is TRBV4-1, the J call TRBJ1-4, with TRBD1 matching over 10 bases. The CDR3 has 15 amino acids. V lost 3 bases, J lost 7 bases, and 5 bases stayed unmatched. Germline assignment: CDR1 MGHRA and CDR2 YSYEKL. The CDR3 bases are TGCGCCAGCAGCCACGGACAGGGGGGTTTTGAAAAACTGTTTTTT. The encoded protein is CASSHGQGGFEKLFF.

This clonotype was counted ten times or more. This chain links TRBV4-1 with TRBJ1-5; D gene uncertain. This CDR3 has 17 amino acids. V was trimmed by 3 bases and J by 5 bases, leaving 20 bases between them. The V gene's germline CDR1 is MGHRA and CDR2 YSYEKL. This CDR3 is CASSHSPPGRRDQPQHF. The CDR3, as DNA: TGCGCCAGCAGCCATTCTCCCCCGGGTAGGCGAGATCAGCCCCAGCATTTT.

The V gene is TRBV2, the J gene TRBJ2-7; 10 nucleotides line up with TRBD2. The junction had 8 bases not matched to a gene; V was cut back by 7 bases and J by 5 bases. Germline CDR1 SNHLY, CDR2 FYNNEI. This CDR3 is built from 14 residues. CDR3 residues: CASKVYTSGDEQYF. CDR3 nucleotide sequence: TGTGCCAGCAAGGTTTATACTAGCGGGGACGAGCAGTACTTC.

To note about this clonotype: At one end the junction does not follow the germline gene, possibly because of a read error. The rearrangement joins TRBV7-9 to TRBJ1-3, with D possibly TRBD1 on 5 matching bases. In germline, CDR1 is SEHNR, CDR2 FQNEAQ (reference sequence). There are 8 residues in the CDR3. The CDR3 sequence is CASRPSGF. The CDR3 nucleotides are TGTGCCAGCAGACCCTCAGGGTTT.

This clonotype was counted only a few times. The chain carries TRBV14 and TRBJ1-2; the D is unclear. CDR1 is SGHDN and CDR2 is FVKESK in the germline V gene. V was cut by 4 bases and J by 0 bases, with 6 bases left in between. The CDR3 contains 13 residues. CDR3 sequence reads: CASSPFSNYGYTF. The CDR3 DNA reads as TGTGCCAGCAGCCCTTTTTCTAACTATGGCTACACCTTC.

Note on this clonotype: The junction shows a germline mismatch at one end, possibly a read error. The chain joins TRBV12-3 or TRBV12-4 to TRBJ2-5; D unclear. This CDR3 has 12 residues. CDR3 residues: CANSWYGETQYF. As DNA, the CDR3 is TGTGCCAACAGTTGGTACGGGGAGACCCAGTACTTC.

This chain connects TRBV2 to TRBJ2-2, with D possibly matching TRBD2 (6 bases). Germline lookup yields CDR1 SNHLY and CDR2 FYNNEI. The CDR3 runs to 13 residues. V lost 10 bases, J lost 2 bases, and 11 bases lay in between. For the CDR3, the DNA is TGTGCCACTACTAGCTTCAACACCGGGGAGCTGTTTTTT. Translation: CATTSFNTGELFF.

Ten or more counts support this clonotype. This chain connects TRBV6-5 to TRBJ2-5; 15 bases map to TRBD2. The trim removed 7 bases at V and 4 bases at J, leaving 13 bases unmatched. CDR1 MNHEY and CDR2 SVGAGI come from the germline V gene. The CDR3 length is 18 residues. The CDR3 here is CASTPLGTSGRRGETQYF. CDR3 in DNA: TGTGCCAGCACCCCCTTAGGGACTAGCGGGAGGAGGGGAGAGACCCAGTACTTC.

This clonotype was recorded at least ten times. This chain joins TRBV9 and TRBJ2-5; TRBD1 matches 7 bases. V lost 3 bases to trimming and J lost 0 bases; unmatched junction nucleotides: 2. Germline CDR1 and CDR2: SGDLS and YYNGEE. The CDR3 loop spans 14 amino acids. The CDR3 DNA reads TGTGCCAGCAGCGCGACAGGGAACCAAGAGACCCAGTACTTC. It encodes CASSATGNQETQYF.

About this clonotype itself: The CDR3 does not close with the conserved phenylalanine or tryptophan, likely indicating a read error. The limits of the CDR3 on the DNA are not certain, so only TCRdb's listed CDR3 is given. The chain joins TRBV12-3 or TRBV12-4 to TRBJ2-5; the tabulated D call, TRBD2, remains unverified against the DNA. A total of 11 residues make up the CDR3, ends included. The CDR3 here is CANGQGGLAHL.